Sequencing of this T cell receptor beta chain was carried out in a study of OX40 agonist ivuxolimab in advanced cancers. Study information: Ivuxolimab is a fully human IgG2 antibody that activates OX40 (CD134).

Germline trimming cut 6 bases from V and 4 bases from J; bases unmatched to any gene: 9. Germline CDR1 is SGHRS and CDR2 is YFSETQ. The CDR3 is 15 residues long. Only in-frame clones appear in the TCRdb table, and some are missing; sequencing was by immunoSEQ multiplex PCR. This sample has about 100,000 clones; around 91% occur once, and the top ten carry around 0.15%. The clonotype was recovered from an adult with an advanced solid tumor such as melanoma, head and neck, liver or kidney cancer. Here the sequenced sample was CD4+ or CD8+ T cells sorted from blood, taken in a trial of the OX40 agonist ivuxolimab. The rearrangement links TRBV5-1 to TRBJ2-3; 9 bases are a match to TRBD2. CDR3 region: CASTGGGGGADTQYF. The CDR3 DNA sequence: TGCGCCAGCACTGGTGGCGGGGGGGGTGCAGATACGCAGTATTTT.